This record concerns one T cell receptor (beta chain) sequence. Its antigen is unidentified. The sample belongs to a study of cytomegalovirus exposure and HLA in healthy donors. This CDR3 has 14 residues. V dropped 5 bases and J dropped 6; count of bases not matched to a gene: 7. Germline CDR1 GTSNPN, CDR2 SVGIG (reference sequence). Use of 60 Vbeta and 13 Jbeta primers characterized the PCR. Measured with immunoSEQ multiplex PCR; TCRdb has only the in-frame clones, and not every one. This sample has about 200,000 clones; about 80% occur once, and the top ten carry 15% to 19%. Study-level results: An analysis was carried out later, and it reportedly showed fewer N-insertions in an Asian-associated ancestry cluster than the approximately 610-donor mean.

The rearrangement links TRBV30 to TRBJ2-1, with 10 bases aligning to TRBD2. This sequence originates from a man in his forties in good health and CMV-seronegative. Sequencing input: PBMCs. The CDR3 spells CAWETSGHLNEQFF. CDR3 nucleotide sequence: TGTGCCTGGGAGACTAGCGGGCACCTCAATGAGCAGTTCTTC.